Below, one T cell receptor beta chain is given with its context. Its antigen is not identified. Trimming shortened V by 3 bases and J by 5 bases, and 7 bases separated the two germline ends. The CDR3 spans 11 residues. Germline CDR1 reads DFQATT; CDR2 reads SNEGSKA (reference sequence). These data belong to a study of T cell responses to AZD1222 COVID-19 vaccine. Assay: immunoSEQ multiplex PCR; the TCRdb copy retains only in-frame clones and omits some. The sample lists about 160,000 clones, roughly nine tenths seen once, with roughly 3.4% in the top ten. General observations from the study: The CD4 TCRs associated with vaccination extended across spike and predominated at 160-218 and 743-854. Breadth and depth of Spike-specific TCRs rose after two AZD1222 doses.

The sequence was obtained from an adult who received the AZD1222 COVID-19 vaccine. The sequencing used peripheral blood, collected 28 days after the second AZD1222 dose. This chain joins TRBV20-1 and TRBJ1-2; D remains unclear. CDR3 coding DNA: TGCAGTGCTAGCCGCCTATATGGCTACACCTTC. Protein product: CSASRLYGYTF.